This T cell receptor beta chain came from a study of control samples from healthy donors and cancer patients. Trimming stripped 10 bases from V and 1 base from J, with 16 bases between. This CDR3 comprises 14 residues. Germline V gene sequence: CDR1 ENHRY, CDR2 SYGVKD. Method: immunoSEQ multiplex PCR; TCRdb's copy keeps in-frame clones and lacks some. The table has about 160,000 clones, around 96% seen once. The chain recombines TRBV10-3 with TRBJ1-1, with D unclear. The sequenced sample was blood. The receptor was isolated from a woman aged 25 to 45 in good health. This CDR3 reads CATKNKNGNTEAFF. The DNA for the CDR3 is TGTGCCACCAAAAACAAAAATGGGAACACTGAAGCTTTCTTT.